The 24 T cell receptor beta chains in this list originate from one sample, sequenced in a study of response to subunit inactivated influenza vaccine. In TCRdb, the RT-PCR reads were re-called with MiXCR into one record per CDR3 protein. Of a few hundred thousand distinct CDR3 sequences listed, 12% to 15% are singletons. Sequenced here: PBMCs from blood, sampled less than 13 days after vaccination. The source of these receptors is a man aged 50 to 60 who received an inactivated influenza vaccine.

J is TRBJ2-7 and V is TRBV7-2, with 13 bases lining up with TRBD2. Trimming at V came to 5 bases and at J to 3 bases, leaving 4 bases not matched to a gene. Germline V gives CDR1 SGHTA, CDR2 FQGNSA. CDR3 size: 15 residues. The DNA for the CDR3 is TGTGCCAGCAGCACTAGCGGGGGGGCCTACTACGAGCAGTACTTC. Its protein product is CASSTSGGAYYEQYF. Full variable domain (missing parts from reference TRBV7-2 and TRBJ2-7): GAGVSQSPSNKVTEKGKDVELRCDPISGHTALYWYRQSLGQGLEFLIYFQGNSAPDKSGLPSDRFSAERTGGSVSTLTIQRTQQEDSAVYLCASSTSGGAYYEQYFGPGTRLTVT.

Of note for this clonotype: This CDR3 fails to terminate in the conserved phenylalanine or tryptophan, so it likely reflects a read error. The DNA is omitted, as the CDR3 cannot be located on it reliably, and the CDR3 follows TCRdb's listing. This CDR3 is CSVALMSDHQLTI. The chain combines TRBV29-1 with TRBJ2-1. CDR1 is SQVTM and CDR2 is ANQGSEA in the germline V gene. The CDR3 has 13 residues if both end residues are counted.

J is TRBJ2-7 and V is TRBV10-2; 8 bases fit TRBD2. V trimming: 7 bases; J trimming: 4 bases; junction bases outside the gene matches: 12. The CDR3 has 15 residues. CDR1 is WSHSY, CDR2 SAAADI, per germline. The chain's CDR3 is CASKVQAGVNYEQYF. Here the CDR3 DNA reads TGCGCCAGCAAGGTTCAAGCGGGAGTTAATTACGAGCAGTACTTC.

In this sample, this clonotype turned up a few times. This sequence joins TRBV6-1 and TRBJ2-3, with TRBD2 as a possible D gene (6 bases). This CDR3 spans 16 amino acids. The germline V gene encodes CDR1 MNHNS and CDR2 SASEGT. Trimming removed 1 base from V and 2 bases from J, with 13 bases in between. The CDR3 sequence: CASSEGFSGITDTQYF. The CDR3 DNA is TGTGCCAGCAGTGAAGGTTTTAGCGGAATCACAGATACGCAGTATTTT.

The CDR3 protein is CASSFGGPVTGELFF. CDR3 bases: TGTGCCAGCAGCTTCGGGGGGCCGGTCACCGGGGAGCTGTTTTTT. The chain uses TRBV7-9 and TRBJ2-2; a weak D match, TRBD2 (7 bases). The ends were cut back, 3 bases at V and 4 bases at J, with 12 bases in the middle. The CDR3 has 15 residues. The germline V gene encodes CDR1 SEHNR and CDR2 FQNEAQ (reference sequence).

The chain couples TRBV12-3 or TRBV12-4 to TRBJ2-7; 7 nucleotides line up with TRBD1. Trimming cost V 6 bases and J 3 bases; bases outside gene matches: 5. The CDR3 runs to 13 residues. The CDR3 region is CASRSTGYYEQYF. The CDR3 coding sequence is TGTGCCAGCAGATCGACAGGGTACTACGAGCAGTACTTC.

In its sample, this clonotype was seen many times. The CDR3: CASSSTSYTQYF. The CDR3 DNA reads as TGTGCCAGCAGTTCGACCTCCTATACGCAGTATTTT. The gene calls are TRBV12-3 or TRBV12-4 and TRBJ2-3; D is ambiguous. V shed 4 bases and J shed 7 bases, with 9 bases lying between them. The length of the CDR3 is 12 residues.

The chain has TRBV12-3 or TRBV12-4 and TRBJ1-2; D uncertain. The germline V and J ends were trimmed by 2 bases and 4 bases, with 5 bases remaining between them. CDR3 length equals 12 residues. The CDR3: CASSLTIYGYTF. The CDR3 DNA is TGTGCCAGCAGTTTAACCATCTATGGCTACACCTTC.

The chain joins TRBV6-2 or TRBV6-3 to TRBJ2-7; tentatively, D is TRBD1 or TRBD2 (5 bases each). The CDR3 length is 13 residues. The germline V gene has CDR1 MNHEY and CDR2 SVGEGT. Trimming took 4 bases from V and 2 from J, leaving 9 bases between them. Here the CDR3 DNA reads TGTGCCAGCAGTTTCGGGACGCCCTACGAGCAGTACTTC. This gives the protein CASSFGTPYEQYF.

In its sample, this clonotype was seen a few times. This chain joins TRBV4-2 and TRBJ2-5; 9 bases line up with TRBD2. Unmatched junction bases numbered 6, after V lost 2 bases and J lost 2 bases. The length of the CDR3 is 16 residues. Germline CDR1 LGHNA, CDR2 YNFKEQ. CDR3 nucleotide sequence: TGTGCCAGCAGCCAAAACGGCGGGGGGGTGCAAGAGACCCAGTACTTC. It yields the protein CASSQNGGGVQETQYF.

The V and J genes are TRBV19 and TRBJ2-1; 8 bases are a match to TRBD2. J was trimmed by 0 bases and V by 6 bases; bases with no gene match: 19. The CDR3 consists of 20 residues. Germline values: CDR1 LNHDA, CDR2 SQIVND (reference sequence). CDR3 amino acids: CASSPDPVGVAGTSYNEQFF. In DNA, the CDR3 is TGTGCCAGTAGCCCTGACCCCGTGGGAGTAGCGGGGACCTCCTACAATGAGCAGTTCTTC.

This chain connects TRBV30 to TRBJ2-7, with D possibly TRBD1 on 6 matching bases. Germline V CDR1 and CDR2: GTSNPN, SVGIG (reference sequence). Trimming took off 1 base at V and 2 bases at J, with 12 bases between the two ends. This CDR3 has 14 amino acids. The CDR3 bases are TGTGCCTGGAGTGACTGGACAGAGACCTACGAGCAGTACTTC. Its translation: CAWSDWTETYEQYF.

The chain carries TRBV5-8 and TRBJ2-7; 9 bases fit TRBD1. V shed 7 bases and J 3 bases; nucleotides not matched to a gene: 5. This CDR3 spans 13 amino acids. CDR1 and CDR2 from the germline V gene are SGHTS and YDEGEE. The CDR3 sequence: CASLRTGDYEQYF. DNA for the CDR3: TGTGCCAGCCTTAGGACAGGGGACTACGAGCAGTACTTC.

The chain has TRBV24-1 and TRBJ2-3; D remains ambiguous. Germline V lookup: CDR1 KGHDR, CDR2 SFDVKD. V dropped 3 bases and J dropped 0 bases, with 12 bases sitting between them. The CDR3 consists of 16 residues. The CDR3 DNA reads as TGTGCCACCAGTGATCCTAATCCCAGTAGCACAGATACGCAGTATTTT. Translating gives CATSDPNPSSTDTQYF.

J is TRBJ2-7 and V is TRBV27; 8 bases agree with TRBD1. The CDR3 has 15 residues. The germline V gene encodes CDR1 MNHEY and CDR2 SMNVEV (reference sequence). Trimming took 1 base from V and 3 from J; bases not matched to a gene: 5. CDR3 in amino acids: CASSLFPGGLYEQYF. CDR3 bases: TGTGCCAGCAGTTTATTTCCAGGGGGCCTCTACGAGCAGTACTTC.

This clonotype was detected a few times. The chain combines TRBV12-3 or TRBV12-4 with TRBJ1-5; D not resolved. The ends were cut back, 3 bases at V and 7 bases at J, with 13 bases in the middle. CDR3 length: 14 amino acids. CDR3 region: CASSLDGSGQPQHF. The CDR3 bases are TGTGCCAGCAGTTTGGACGGCTCGGGCCAGCCCCAGCATTTT.

The chain links TRBV27 to TRBJ1-3; D is ambiguous. Germline assignment: CDR1 MNHEY and CDR2 SMNVEV (reference sequence). The V gene lost 6 bases and the J gene lost 0 bases, with 15 bases spanning the gap. This CDR3 is built from 16 residues. The CDR3: CASSPSGRVSGNTIYF. The CDR3 bases are TGTGCCAGCAGCCCCTCCGGACGGGTCTCTGGAAACACCATATATTTT.

This chain joins TRBV15 and TRBJ1-5, with a weak D call TRBD1 (5 bases). Germline CDR1 is LNHNV and CDR2 is YYDKDF (reference sequence). The CDR3 has 19 amino acids. V shed 2 bases and J shed 3 bases, with 23 bases lying between them. The DNA of the CDR3 is TGTGCCACCAGCAGAAACCCAACCCGGGACTTTGAATCCAATCAGCCCCAGCATTTT. Its protein product is CATSRNPTRDFESNQPQHF.

The V and J genes are TRBV6-2 or TRBV6-3 and TRBJ2-2; TRBD1 is a possible D gene (6 bases). Deletions cut 5 bases from V and 7 bases from J, with 11 bases between. Germline-derived CDR1 and CDR2 are MNHEY and SVGEGT. This CDR3 is 13 amino acids long. The CDR3 sequence: CASSENRVGELFF. As DNA, the CDR3 is TGTGCCAGCAGTGAGAACAGGGTCGGGGAGCTGTTTTTT.

This clonotype appeared many times. The chain is built from TRBV20-1 and TRBJ2-4, with a tentative D call TRBD2 (6 bases). Trimming took off 1 base at V and 6 bases at J, with 16 bases between the two ends. This CDR3 has 15 amino acids. Germline V CDR1 and CDR2: DFQATT, SNEGSKA (reference sequence). In DNA form, the CDR3 reads TGCAGTGCTAGAGTTGGGGGGAGTATCGGAAACATTCAGTACTTC. This encodes CSARVGGSIGNIQYF.

This clonotype was picked up a small number of times. V and J are TRBV11-1 and TRBJ2-5; the D gene is possibly TRBD1 (6 bases). Per germline, CDR1 SGHAT and CDR2 FQDESV (reference sequence). The V end lost 8 bases, the J end lost 4 bases, and 14 bases lay between the germline ends. The CDR3 has 13 residues. CDR3 coding DNA: TGTGCCAGCGGCAGGGGAAACCTAGAGACCCAGTACTTC. Its translation is CASGRGNLETQYF. The complete variable domain, with remaining parts taken from reference TRBV11-1 and TRBJ2-5, reads EAEVAQSPRYKITEKSQAVAFWCDPISGHATLYWYRQILGQGPELLVQFQDESVVDDSQLPKDRFSAERLKGVDSTLKIQPAELGDSAMYLCASGRGNLETQYFGPGTRLLVL.

In the case of this clonotype: An end of the junction differs from the germline gene, which may be a read error. V and J are TRBV7-2 and TRBJ2-5; TRBD2 matches 11 bases. This CDR3 is built from 15 residues. Germline V gene data show CDR1 as SGHTA and CDR2 as FQGNSA. The CDR3 DNA follows: TGTGCCAGCAGCCTAGCGGGAGGCCGGGCAGAGACCCAGTACTTC. Its translation: CASSLAGGRAETQYF.

The chain is built from TRBV25-1 and TRBJ2-2; D is unclear. The V end lost 1 base, the J end lost 0 bases, and 18 bases lay between the germline ends. Germline V gene data show CDR1 as MGHDK and CDR2 as SYGVNS. This CDR3 has 19 amino acids. CDR3 region: CASSESPYVFKANTGELFF. CDR3 in DNA: TGTGCCAGCAGTGAATCTCCCTACGTTTTTAAGGCGAACACCGGGGAGCTGTTTTTT. Full variable domain (outside the CDR3, taken from reference TRBV25-1 and TRBJ2-2): EADIYQTPRYLVIGTGKKITLECSQTMGHDKMYWYQQDPGMELHLIHYSYGVNSTEKGDLSSESTVSRIRTEHFPLTLESARPSHTSQYLCASSESPYVFKANTGELFFGEGSRLTVL.

This chain connects TRBV20-1 to TRBJ2-7; 10 bases line up with TRBD1. From germline, CDR1 is DFQATT and CDR2 SNEGSKA (reference sequence). The CDR3 runs 14 residues. Unmatched junction bases numbered 7, after V lost 6 bases and J lost 2 bases. The CDR3 DNA sequence: TGCAGTGCCCCTGGACAGGGGGGACCCTACGAGCAGTACTTC. As protein: CSAPGQGGPYEQYF.